The entry below describes one TCR beta chain. TEMRA cells underwent FACS enrichment and CD8+ and CD4+ T cells underwent negative isolation. The RNA, about 0.5 to 1 ug, was put through reverse transcription using random hexamers. One entry per CDR3 protein, called by TCRdb with MiXCR from the immunoSEQ multiplex PCR reads. The sample holds about 180,000 distinct CDR3 sequences, under 95% seen once. The sample originates from a study of CD8 T cells in Susac syndrome. The sample taken for sequencing was CD4+ T cells from PBMCs. This receptor was obtained from a human donor with Susac syndrome.

The CDR3 DNA sequence: TGTGCCAGCAGATCCGGGACAGGGGCGGCACCCCTCCACTTT. It translates to CASRSGTGAAPLHF. The chain joins TRBV12-3 or TRBV12-4 to TRBJ1-6; TRBD1 matches 10 bases. Germline trimming cut 6 bases from V and 11 bases from J; bases unmatched to any gene: 7. The CDR3 totals 14 residues.